This T cell receptor (beta chain) is from a study of siplizumab effects on memory and regulatory T cells. Study findings and constraints: Alloreactive clones mapping to unstimulated subsets formed only a minor fraction.

Each sample yielded around 10^5 assayed TCR templates. The table came from immunoSEQ multiplex PCR; TCRdb's copy has only in-frame clones and leaves some out. The table has 70,000 or so clones, approximately 89% seen once. On this clone: What it binds is not known.

The CDR3 runs to 14 residues. J lost 4 bases, V lost 5 bases, and 6 bases had no gene match. The germline gives CDR1 SGHDN, CDR2 FVKESK. This rearrangement joins TRBV14 to TRBJ2-7, with 9 bases lining up with TRBD2. This receptor was taken from a human donor in good health. The sequenced sample consisted of Tregs sorted from blood. In DNA form, the CDR3 reads TGTGCCAGCAGCGATCTAGCGGGGATTTACGAGCAGTACTTC. It translates to CASSDLAGIYEQYF.